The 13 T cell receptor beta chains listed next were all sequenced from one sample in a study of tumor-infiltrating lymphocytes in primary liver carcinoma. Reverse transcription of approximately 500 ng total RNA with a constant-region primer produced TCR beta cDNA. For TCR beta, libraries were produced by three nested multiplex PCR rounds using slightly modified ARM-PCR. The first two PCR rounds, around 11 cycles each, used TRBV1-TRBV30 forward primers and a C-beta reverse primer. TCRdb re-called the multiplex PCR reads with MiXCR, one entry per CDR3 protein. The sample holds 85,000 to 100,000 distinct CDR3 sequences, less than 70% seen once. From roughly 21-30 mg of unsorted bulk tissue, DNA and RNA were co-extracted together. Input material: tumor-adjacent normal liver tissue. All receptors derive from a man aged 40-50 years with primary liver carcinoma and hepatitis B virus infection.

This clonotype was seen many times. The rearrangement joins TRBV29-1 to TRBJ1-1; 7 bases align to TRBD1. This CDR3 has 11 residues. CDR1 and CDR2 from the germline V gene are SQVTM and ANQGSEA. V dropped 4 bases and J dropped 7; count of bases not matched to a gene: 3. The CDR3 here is CSVAGQVEAFF. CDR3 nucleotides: TGCAGCGTTGCCGGACAGGTTGAAGCTTTCTTT.

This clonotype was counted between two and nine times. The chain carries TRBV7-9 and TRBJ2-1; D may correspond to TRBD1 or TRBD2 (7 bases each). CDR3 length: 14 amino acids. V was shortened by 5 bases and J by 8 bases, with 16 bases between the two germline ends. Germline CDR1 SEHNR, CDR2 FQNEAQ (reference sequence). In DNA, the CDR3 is TGTGCCAGCAGCGACAGGGAGGGTAACGATGAGCAGTTCTTC. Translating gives CASSDREGNDEQFF.

The CDR3 region is CASITGAPEQYF. CDR3 DNA sequence: TGTGCCAGCATTACTGGGGCACCCGAGCAGTACTTC. V and J are TRBV28 and TRBJ2-7; D might be TRBD1 (5 bases). V was pared by 7 bases and J by 6 bases, with 13 bases between. Germline CDR1 MDHEN, CDR2 SYDVKM. The CDR3 is 12 amino acids. Complete variable domain (other parts from reference TRBV28 and TRBJ2-7): DVKVTQSSRYLVKRTGEKVFLECVQDMDHENMFWYRQDPGLGLRLIYFSYDVKMKEKGDIPEGYSVSREKKERFSLILESASTNQTSMYLCASITGAPEQYFGPGTRLTVT.

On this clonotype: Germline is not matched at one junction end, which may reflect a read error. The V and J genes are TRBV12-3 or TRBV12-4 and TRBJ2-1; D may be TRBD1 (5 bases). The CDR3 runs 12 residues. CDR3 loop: CANSLTDNAQFF. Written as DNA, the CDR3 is TGTGCCAACAGTTTGACAGATAATGCGCAGTTCTTC.

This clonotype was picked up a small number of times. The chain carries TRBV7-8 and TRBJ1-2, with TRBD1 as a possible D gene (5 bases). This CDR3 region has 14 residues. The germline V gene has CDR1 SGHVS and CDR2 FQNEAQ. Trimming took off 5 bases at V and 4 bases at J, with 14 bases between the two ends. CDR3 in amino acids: CASSPVGAFYGYTF. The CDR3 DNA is TGTGCCAGCAGCCCCGTTGGGGCATTCTATGGCTACACCTTC.

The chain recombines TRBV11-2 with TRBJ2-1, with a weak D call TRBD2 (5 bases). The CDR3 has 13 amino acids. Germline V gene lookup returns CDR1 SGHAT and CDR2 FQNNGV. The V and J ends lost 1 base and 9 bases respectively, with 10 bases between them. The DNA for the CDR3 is TGTGCCAGCAGCTTAGTGGTGGAGGCTGAGCAGTTCTTC. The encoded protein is CASSLVVEAEQFF.

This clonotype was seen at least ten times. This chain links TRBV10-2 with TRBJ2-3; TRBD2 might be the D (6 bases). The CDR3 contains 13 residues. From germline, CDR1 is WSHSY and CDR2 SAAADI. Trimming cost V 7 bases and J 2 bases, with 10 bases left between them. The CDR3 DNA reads TGCGCCAGCACATTAGCGGACACAGATACGCAGTATTTT. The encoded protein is CASTLADTDTQYF.

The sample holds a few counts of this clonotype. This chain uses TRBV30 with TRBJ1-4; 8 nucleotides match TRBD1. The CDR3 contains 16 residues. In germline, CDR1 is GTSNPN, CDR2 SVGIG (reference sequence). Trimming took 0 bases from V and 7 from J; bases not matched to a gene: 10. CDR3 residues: CAWSVYQTGVREKLFF. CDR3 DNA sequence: TGTGCCTGGAGTGTCTACCAGACAGGGGTTCGTGAAAAACTGTTTTTT.

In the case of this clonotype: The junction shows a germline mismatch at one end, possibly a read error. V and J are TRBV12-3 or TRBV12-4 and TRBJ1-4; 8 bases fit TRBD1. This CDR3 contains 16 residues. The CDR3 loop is CASRPLAGQANEKLLF. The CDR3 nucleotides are TGTGCCAGCAGACCATTAGCGGGACAGGCGAATGAAAAACTGCTTTTT.

The CDR3 sequence: CASPPRKYNEQFF. DNA for the CDR3: TGTGCCAGCCCCCCTCGAAAGTACAATGAGCAGTTCTTC. The chain links TRBV6-4 to TRBJ2-1, with D hard to call. CDR1 and CDR2 from the germline V gene are MRHNA and SNTAGT. Deletions cut 8 bases from V and 4 bases from J, with 12 bases between. This CDR3 spans 13 amino acids.

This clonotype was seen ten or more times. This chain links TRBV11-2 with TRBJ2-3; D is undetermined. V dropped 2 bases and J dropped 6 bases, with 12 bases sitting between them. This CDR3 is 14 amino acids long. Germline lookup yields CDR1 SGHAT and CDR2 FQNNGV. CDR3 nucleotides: TGTGCCAGCAGCTTAAGTCCGTTAGGGGATACGCAGTATTTT. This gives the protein CASSLSPLGDTQYF.

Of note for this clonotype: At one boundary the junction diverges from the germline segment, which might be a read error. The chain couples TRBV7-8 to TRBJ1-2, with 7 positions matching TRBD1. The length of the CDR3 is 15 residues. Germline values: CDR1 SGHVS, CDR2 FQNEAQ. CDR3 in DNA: TGTGCCAGCAGCTGGCGGACAGGAAACTACTATGTCTACACCTTC. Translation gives CASSWRTGNYYVYTF.

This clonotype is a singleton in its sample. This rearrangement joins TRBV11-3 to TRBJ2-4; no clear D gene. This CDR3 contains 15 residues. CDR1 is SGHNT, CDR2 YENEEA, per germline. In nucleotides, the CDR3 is TGTGACAGTAGCCCTGACCCTCCGGGCAAAAACATTCAGTACTTC. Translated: CDSSPDPPGKNIQYF. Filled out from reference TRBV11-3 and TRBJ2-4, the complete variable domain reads EAGVVQSPRYKIIEKKQPVAFWCNPISGHNTLYWYLQNLGQGPELLIRYENEEAVDDSQLPKDRFSAERLKGVDSTLKIQPAELGDSAVYLCDSSPDPPGKNIQYFGAGTRLSVL.